This T cell receptor (beta chain) was identified during a study of cytomegalovirus exposure and HLA in healthy donors. Study findings and constraints: For most TCR beta V segments, an earlier analysis put the productive rate at about 87% or about 30% of the time. TCR beta sequences reportedly predicted most subjects' HLA-A and HLA-B alleles accurately. Roughly uniform sequencing depth across donors was assumed, possibly incorrectly.

As for this clone: Its cognate antigen is unknown.

The PCR employed 60 Vbeta primers together with 13 Jbeta primers. Assay: immunoSEQ multiplex PCR; the TCRdb copy retains only in-frame clones and omits some. Of around 190,000 clones listed, around 77% are singletons. Germline V gives CDR1 SGDLS, CDR2 YYNGEE. Between the trimmed V and J ends, which lost 3 bases and 7 bases, there was a span of 16 bases. CDR3 length: 15 residues. Sequencing input: PBMCs. This sequence was found in a man aged 55-75 years in good health and CMV-seronegative. J is TRBJ1-4 and V is TRBV9; TRBD1 might be the D (6 bases). The CDR3 region has the DNA TGTGCCAGCAGCGCCGAACAGGGTTGGGGTGAAAAACTGTTTTTT. This codes for CASSAEQGWGEKLFF.